This T cell receptor (beta chain) was sequenced during a study of HIV-infected children after antiretroviral therapy interruption. The study, taken as a whole, reports: By the end of treatment interruption, naive CD4+ clonality (Gini) increased.

V lost 6 bases to trimming and J lost 3 bases, with 12 bases between them. This CDR3 region has 12 residues. In germline, CDR1 is SQVTM, CDR2 ANQGSEA. Described treatment: PENTA 11 planned treatment interruption arm or continuous ART arm. Participants had taken at least three-drug ART for at least 24 weeks. At least 5 million viable PBMCs were required per cryopreserved sample. Naive CD4+ CD45RA+ CD45RO- T cells were FACS-sorted from thawed PBMCs. Unique molecular identifiers were included in an RNA-based 3' RACE TCR library. TCRdb analysed the 3' RACE reads with MiXCR anew, one entry per CDR3 protein. Of about 86,000 distinct CDR3 sequences listed, roughly 6.7% are singletons. This clonotype was picked up a small number of times. Antigen specificity is unknown.

The specimen comprised CD45RA+ CD4+ T cells from PBMCs, pooled from several time points, sampled from a donor given antiretroviral therapy, either interrupted or continuous. Subset: naive CD4+ CD45RA+ CD45RO- T cells. The J gene is TRBJ2-7, the V gene TRBV29-1; D remains unclear. This receptor was taken from a pool of human donors with HIV. CDR3 nucleotides: TGCAGCGTAAAACAGAAAAGCTACGAGCAGTACTTC. Residues: CSVKQKSYEQYF.